Reported below is one T cell receptor (beta chain). Its target is not known. Germline CDR1 is MDHEN and CDR2 is SYDVKM. This CDR3 comprises 15 residues. V was clipped by 6 bases and J by 3 bases, with 18 bases between them. The data belong to a study of cytomegalovirus exposure and HLA in healthy donors. On the study more broadly: There were about 85 million unique TCRs (from HLA-typed donors) in an early data release.

The PCR was carried out with 60 Vbeta primers and 13 Jbeta primers. TCRdb's table, derived via immunoSEQ multiplex PCR, lists solely in-frame clones and lacks some. The sample includes 90,000 to 110,000 clones, 81% seen only once; the top ten take less than 2.5%. Samples came from healthy bone marrow donors. Study results and limitations: From TCR beta sequences, most subjects' HLA-A and HLA-B alleles were reportedly predicted accurately. Sequencing likely produced, as an artifact, a cluster of highly shared sequence variants.

Specimen: PBMCs. V usage is TRBV28 and J usage is TRBJ2-7; a weak D match, TRBD1 (5 bases). This sequence originates from a woman aged 30 to 39 in good health and CMV-seronegative. For the CDR3, the DNA is TGTGCCAGCAGCCCTACAGGAATGGGGCTCTACGAGCAGTACTTC. It codes for CASSPTGMGLYEQYF. The full variable domain, in which reference TRBV28 and TRBJ2-7 provide the parts outside the CDR3, is DVKVTQSSRYLVKRTGEKVFLECVQDMDHENMFWYRQDPGLGLRLIYFSYDVKMKEKGDIPEGYSVSREKKERFSLILESASTNQTSMYLCASSPTGMGLYEQYFGPGTRLTVT.